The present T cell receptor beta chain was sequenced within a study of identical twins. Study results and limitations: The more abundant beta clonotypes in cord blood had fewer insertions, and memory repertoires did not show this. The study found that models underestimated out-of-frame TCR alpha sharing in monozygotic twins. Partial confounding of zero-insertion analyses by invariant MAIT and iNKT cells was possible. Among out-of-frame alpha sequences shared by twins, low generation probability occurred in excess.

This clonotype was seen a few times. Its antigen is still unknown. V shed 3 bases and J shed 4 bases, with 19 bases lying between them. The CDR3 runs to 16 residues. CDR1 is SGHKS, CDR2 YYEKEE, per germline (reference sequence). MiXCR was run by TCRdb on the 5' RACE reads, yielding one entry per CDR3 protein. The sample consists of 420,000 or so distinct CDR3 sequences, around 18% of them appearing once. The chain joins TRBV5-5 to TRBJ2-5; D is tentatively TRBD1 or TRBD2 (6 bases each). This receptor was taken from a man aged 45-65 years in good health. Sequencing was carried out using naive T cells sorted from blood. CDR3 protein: CASSSPGLLGGETQYF. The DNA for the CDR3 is TGTGCCAGCAGCTCACCGGGACTGCTAGGGGGAGAGACCCAGTACTTC.